What follows describes a single T cell receptor beta chain. Its target is unknown. The data were obtained in a study of vaccination effects on CD4 cells after COVID-19. The study's findings and limits: Common cold coronaviruses were cross-recognized by only 1 of 255 vaccine-induced clones in healthy vaccinees.

Prior to sequencing, the ViraFEST assay stimulated PBMC with viral peptide pools, which expanded the antigen-specific CD4+ T cells. Following 10 days of culture, CD4+ T cells were isolated. The method was immunoSEQ multiplex PCR; TCRdb's version includes in-frame clones alone and lacks a portion of them. The repertoire holds around 13,000 clones, with more than 65% as singletons. CDR1 and CDR2 from the germline V gene are PRHDT and FYEKMQ (reference sequence). Trimming pared 3 bases from V and 0 bases from J, leaving 10 bases between. CDR3 length equals 15 residues. Sequenced material: CD4+ T cells from PBMCs cultured with HCoV-229E spike peptides, taken before COVID-19 vaccination. The rearrangement uses TRBV13 and TRBJ2-3; D uncertain. The receptor comes from a human donor who received a COVID-19 vaccine. The CDR3 is CASSFRTASTDTQYF. In DNA, the CDR3 is TGTGCCAGCAGCTTCCGTACCGCTAGCACAGATACGCAGTATTTT. Full variable domain (remainder filled in from reference TRBV13 and TRBJ2-3): AAGVIQSPRHLIKEKRETATLKCYPIPRHDTVYWYQQGPGQDPQFLISFYEKMQSDKGSIPDRFSAQQFSDYHSELNMSSLELGDSALYFCASSFRTASTDTQYFGPGTRLTVL.